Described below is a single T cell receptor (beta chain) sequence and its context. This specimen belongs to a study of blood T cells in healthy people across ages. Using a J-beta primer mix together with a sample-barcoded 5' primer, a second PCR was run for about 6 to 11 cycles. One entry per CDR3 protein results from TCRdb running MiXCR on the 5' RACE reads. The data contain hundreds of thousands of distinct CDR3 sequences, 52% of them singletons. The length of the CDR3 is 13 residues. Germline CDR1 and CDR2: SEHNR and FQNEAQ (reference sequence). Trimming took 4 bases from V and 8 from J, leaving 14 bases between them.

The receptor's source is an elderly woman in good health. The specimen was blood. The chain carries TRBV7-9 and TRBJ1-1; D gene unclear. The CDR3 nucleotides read TGTGCCAGCAGCTCCCGAGGGCCTCTGGAAGCTTTCTTT. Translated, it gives CASSSRGPLEAFF.